This record looks at one TCR beta chain sequence and its context. This record belongs to a study of blood T cell repertoires in COVID-19. Overall study: Specimens from acute and convalescent COVID-19 originated in the United States, Italy and Spain. PBMCs, B-cell-depleted T cells, or T cells were the source of the cDNA or gDNA that made up the material.

Per the original data handling: Nucleated cell counts were estimated from reference gene primer amplification. Sequencing was performed with immunoSEQ multiplex PCR; in TCRdb, only in-frame clones are kept and a portion is missing. The DNA was the basis for D and trimming; V, J and clone size are from that table. The profile shows roughly 260,000 clones, 70% to 90% of them singletons. The clonotype was recovered from a woman aged 40 to 50 who had recovered from COVID-19. The sample comprised peripheral blood.

The CDR3 DNA sequence: TGTGCCAGTAGTATCGAGGGCAGGGGTACTGAAGCTTTCTTT. As protein: CASSIEGRGTEAFF. V and J are TRBV19 and TRBJ1-1; TRBD1 is a possible D gene (6 bases). The CDR3 covers 14 residues. Germline loops: CDR1 LNHDA, CDR2 SQIVND (reference sequence). V was pared by 3 bases and J by 5 bases, with 13 bases between. Filled out from reference TRBV19 and TRBJ1-1, the complete variable domain reads DGGITQSPKYLFRKEGQNVTLSCEQNLNHDAMYWYRQDPGQGLRLIYYSQIVNDFQKGDIAEGYSVSREKKESFPLTVTSAQKNPTAFYLCASSIEGRGTEAFFGQGTRLTVV.